A single sample is the source of the 3 T cell receptor beta chains below, sequenced in a study of molecular identifiers for immune sequencing clone quantification. TCRdb fed the PCR reads into MiXCR, producing one record per CDR3 protein. The data contain around 470,000 distinct CDR3 sequences, about 25% of them singletons. The specimen sequenced was naive CD8+ T cells from blood, with Jurkat cell RNA spiked in. Subset denoted: FACS-sorted CD8+CD4-CCR7+CD45RA+ naive T cells. The origin of the receptors is a human donor in good health. Some libraries in this study had Jurkat cell RNA spiked in.

The table lists this clonotype with a few counts. The V call is TRBV7-9, the J call TRBJ1-4; 10 nucleotides line up with TRBD1. The length of the CDR3 is 16 residues. Trimming at V came to 2 bases and at J to 4 bases, leaving 4 bases not matched to a gene. Germline loops: CDR1 SEHNR, CDR2 FQNEAQ (reference sequence). CDR3 residues: CASSLRDRGLNEKLFF. CDR3 in DNA: TGTGCCAGCAGCTTACGGGACAGGGGCCTTAATGAAAAACTGTTTTTT.

This clonotype was observed a few times. This rearrangement joins TRBV7-9 to TRBJ2-2, with 8 bases that match TRBD2. The germline V gene encodes CDR1 SEHNR and CDR2 FQNEAQ (reference sequence). This CDR3 comprises 16 residues. The V gene end was trimmed by 5 bases and the J gene end by 3 bases; junction bases not matched to a gene: 8. The chain's CDR3 is CASSPSPSGYTGELFF. Here the CDR3 DNA reads TGTGCCAGCAGCCCAAGCCCTAGCGGGTACACCGGGGAGCTGTTTTTT.

Worth noting for this clonotype: A much more abundant neighbour one base away suggests this may be a read error. The rearrangement joins TRBV5-1 to TRBJ2-7; D unresolved. This CDR3 is built from 14 residues. The germline V gene encodes CDR1 SGHRS and CDR2 YFSETQ. The CDR3 nucleotides are TGCGCCAGCAGCGAGGAGAACAGCTCCTACGAGCAGTGCTTC. As protein: CASSEENSSYEQCF.